This T cell receptor beta chain was sequenced for a study of T-cell memory formation after mild COVID-19. About the research overall: TCR clusters mostly belonged to single donors.

This clonotype was observed a few times. There are 15 residues in the CDR3. The germline gives CDR1 LGHNA, CDR2 YNFKEQ. The V segment lost 1 base and the J segment 3 bases; nucleotides outside the gene matches: 1. From the 5' RACE reads, TCRdb called clonotypes with MiXCR, one entry per CDR3 protein. The table shows about 560,000 distinct CDR3 sequences, with roughly 18% occurring only once. This receptor was taken from an adult woman who had mild COVID-19 (a few samples of this study predate the infection). Cell type and time point are not known. Sequencing input: PBMCs or a T cell subset sorted from them (not recorded which). The V gene is TRBV4-2, the J gene TRBJ2-1; TRBD2 matches 9 bases. The CDR3 here is CASSQGTSDYNEQFF. The CDR3 DNA follows: TGTGCCAGCAGCCAAGGGACTAGCGACTACAATGAGCAGTTCTTC.